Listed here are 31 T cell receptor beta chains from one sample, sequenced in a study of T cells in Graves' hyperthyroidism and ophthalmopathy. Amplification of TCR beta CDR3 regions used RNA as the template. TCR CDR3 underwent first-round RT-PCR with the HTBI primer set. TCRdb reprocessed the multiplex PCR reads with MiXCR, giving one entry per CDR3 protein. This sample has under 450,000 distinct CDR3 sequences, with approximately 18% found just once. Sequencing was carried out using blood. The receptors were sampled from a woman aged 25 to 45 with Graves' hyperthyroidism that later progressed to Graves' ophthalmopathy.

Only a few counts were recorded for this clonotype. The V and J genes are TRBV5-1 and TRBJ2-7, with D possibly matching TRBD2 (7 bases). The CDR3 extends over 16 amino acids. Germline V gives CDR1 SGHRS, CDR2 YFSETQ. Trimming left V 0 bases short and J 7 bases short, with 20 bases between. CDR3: CASSLDLGRGAGEQYF. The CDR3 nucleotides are TGCGCCAGCAGCTTGGACCTGGGTCGGGGGGCAGGGGAGCAGTACTTC.

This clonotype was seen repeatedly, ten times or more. Written as DNA, the CDR3 is TGTGCCAGCAGTTTTAGACAGGGCTCCGAGCAGTACTTC. The encoded protein is CASSFRQGSEQYF. The chain carries TRBV28 and TRBJ2-7; 7 bases fit TRBD1. The J segment lost 6 bases and the V segment lost 3 bases, leaving 5 bases of the junction unmatched. The CDR3 is made up of 13 amino acids. Looked up from germline, CDR1 is MDHEN and CDR2 is SYDVKM.

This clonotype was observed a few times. CDR3 DNA sequence: TGTGCCAGCAGTTTCGACAGAAAAAAGCACTATGGCTACACCTTC. This codes for CASSFDRKKHYGYTF. The chain links TRBV28 to TRBJ1-2; D might be TRBD1 (5 bases). There are 15 residues in the CDR3. Germline-derived CDR1 and CDR2 are MDHEN and SYDVKM. The V end was cut by 3 bases, the J end by 3 bases, with 14 bases between.

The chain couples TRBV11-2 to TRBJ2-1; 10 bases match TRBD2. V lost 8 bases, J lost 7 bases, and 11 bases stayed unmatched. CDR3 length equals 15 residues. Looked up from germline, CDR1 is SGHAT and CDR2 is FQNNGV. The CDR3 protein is CASCGLAGALNEQFF. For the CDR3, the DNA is TGTGCCAGCTGCGGTCTAGCGGGAGCTTTGAATGAGCAGTTCTTC.

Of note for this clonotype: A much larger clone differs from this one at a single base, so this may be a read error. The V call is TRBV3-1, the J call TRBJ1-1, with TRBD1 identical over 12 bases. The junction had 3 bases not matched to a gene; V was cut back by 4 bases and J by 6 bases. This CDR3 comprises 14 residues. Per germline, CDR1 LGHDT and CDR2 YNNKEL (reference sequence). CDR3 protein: CASSRGTGGSEAFF. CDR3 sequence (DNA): TGTGCCAGCAGCCGAGGGACAGGGGGCTCTGAAGCTTTCTTT.

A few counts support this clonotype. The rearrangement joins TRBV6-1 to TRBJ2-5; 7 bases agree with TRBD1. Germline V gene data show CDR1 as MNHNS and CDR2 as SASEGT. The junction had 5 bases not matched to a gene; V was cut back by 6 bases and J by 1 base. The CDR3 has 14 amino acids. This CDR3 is CASRQGLGQETQYF. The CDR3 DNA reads TGTGCCAGCAGACAGGGGTTAGGCCAAGAGACCCAGTACTTC.

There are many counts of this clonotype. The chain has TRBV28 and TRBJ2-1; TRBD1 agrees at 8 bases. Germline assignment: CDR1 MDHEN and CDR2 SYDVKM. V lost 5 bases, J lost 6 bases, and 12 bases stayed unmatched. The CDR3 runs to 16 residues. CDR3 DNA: TGTGCCAGCAGTCCTAATGACAGGGGCTCCGTCAATGAGCAGTTCTTC. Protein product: CASSPNDRGSVNEQFF.

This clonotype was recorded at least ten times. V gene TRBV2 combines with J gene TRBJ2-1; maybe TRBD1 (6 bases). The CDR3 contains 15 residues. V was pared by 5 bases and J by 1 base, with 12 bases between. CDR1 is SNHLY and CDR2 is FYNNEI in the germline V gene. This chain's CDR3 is CASSPGQSSYNEQFF. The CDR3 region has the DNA TGTGCCAGCAGTCCCGGACAGTCTTCCTACAATGAGCAGTTCTTC.

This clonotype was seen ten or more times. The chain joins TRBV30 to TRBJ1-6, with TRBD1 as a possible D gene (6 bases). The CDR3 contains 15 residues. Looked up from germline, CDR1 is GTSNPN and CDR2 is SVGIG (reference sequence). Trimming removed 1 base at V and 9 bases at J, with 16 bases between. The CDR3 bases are TGTGCCTGGAGTGAGCTCTCGCAAGGGGGTTCACCCCTCCACTTT. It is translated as CAWSELSQGGSPLHF.

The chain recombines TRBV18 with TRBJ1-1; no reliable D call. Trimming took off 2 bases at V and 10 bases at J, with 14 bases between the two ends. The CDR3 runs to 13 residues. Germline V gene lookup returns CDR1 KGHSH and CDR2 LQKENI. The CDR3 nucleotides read TGTGCCAGCTCACCAATTGCCGCCCCTGGAGCTTTCTTT. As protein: CASSPIAAPGAFF.

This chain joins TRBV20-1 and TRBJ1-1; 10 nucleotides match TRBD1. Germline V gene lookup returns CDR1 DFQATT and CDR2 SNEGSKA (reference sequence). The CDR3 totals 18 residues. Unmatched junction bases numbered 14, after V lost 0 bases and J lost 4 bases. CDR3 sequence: CSARDGGTGESGGTEAFF. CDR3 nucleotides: TGCAGTGCTAGAGACGGAGGGACAGGGGAGTCAGGCGGCACTGAAGCTTTCTTT.

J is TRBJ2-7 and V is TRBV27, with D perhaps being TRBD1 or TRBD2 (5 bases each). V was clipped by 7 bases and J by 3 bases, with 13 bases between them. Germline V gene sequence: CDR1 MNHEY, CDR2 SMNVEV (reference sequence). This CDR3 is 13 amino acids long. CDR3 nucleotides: TGTGCCAGCACCGGGGACGGGGACTACGAGCAGTACTTC. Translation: CASTGDGDYEQYF.

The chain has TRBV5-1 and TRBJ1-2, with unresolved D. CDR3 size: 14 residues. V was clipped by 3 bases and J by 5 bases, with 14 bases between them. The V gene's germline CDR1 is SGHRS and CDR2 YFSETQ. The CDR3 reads CASSSGSDFYGYTF. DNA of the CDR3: TGCGCCAGCAGCTCGGGGTCAGATTTTTATGGCTACACCTTC.

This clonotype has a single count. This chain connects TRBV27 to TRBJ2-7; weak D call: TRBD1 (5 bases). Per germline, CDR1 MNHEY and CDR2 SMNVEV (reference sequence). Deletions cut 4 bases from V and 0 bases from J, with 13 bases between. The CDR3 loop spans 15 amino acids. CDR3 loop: CASSWGRSSSYEQYF. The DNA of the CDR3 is TGTGCCAGCAGTTGGGGCAGGTCTAGCTCCTACGAGCAGTACTTC.

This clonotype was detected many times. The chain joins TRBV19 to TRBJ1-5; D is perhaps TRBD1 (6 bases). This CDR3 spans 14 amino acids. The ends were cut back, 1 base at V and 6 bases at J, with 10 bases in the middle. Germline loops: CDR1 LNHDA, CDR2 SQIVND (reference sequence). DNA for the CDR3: TGTGCCAGTAGTATAGGGGGGCGCGGTCAGCCCCAGCATTTT. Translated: CASSIGGRGQPQHF. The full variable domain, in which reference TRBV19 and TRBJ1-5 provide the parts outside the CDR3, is DGGITQSPKYLFRKEGQNVTLSCEQNLNHDAMYWYRQDPGQGLRLIYYSQIVNDFQKGDIAEGYSVSREKKESFPLTVTSAQKNPTAFYLCASSIGGRGQPQHFGDGTRLSIL.

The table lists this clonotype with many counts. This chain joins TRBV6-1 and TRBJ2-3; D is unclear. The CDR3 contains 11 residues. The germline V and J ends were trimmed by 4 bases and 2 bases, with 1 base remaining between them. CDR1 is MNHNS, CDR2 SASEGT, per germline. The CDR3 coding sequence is TGTGCCAGCAGTGTCACAGATACGCAGTATTTT. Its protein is CASSVTDTQYF.

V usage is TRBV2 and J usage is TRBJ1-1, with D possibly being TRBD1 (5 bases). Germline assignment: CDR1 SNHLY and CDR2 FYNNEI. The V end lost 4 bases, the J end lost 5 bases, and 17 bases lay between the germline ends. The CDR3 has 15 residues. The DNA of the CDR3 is TGTGCCAGCAGTGGGGGCCGGGGGGTAAGGACTGAAGCTTTCTTT. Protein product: CASSGGRGVRTEAFF.

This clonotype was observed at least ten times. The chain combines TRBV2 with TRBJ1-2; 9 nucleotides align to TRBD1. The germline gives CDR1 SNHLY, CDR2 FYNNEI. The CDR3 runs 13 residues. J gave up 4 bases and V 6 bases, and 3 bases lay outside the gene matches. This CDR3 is CASRQGAGYGYTF. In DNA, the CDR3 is TGTGCCAGCAGACAGGGGGCCGGCTATGGCTACACCTTC.

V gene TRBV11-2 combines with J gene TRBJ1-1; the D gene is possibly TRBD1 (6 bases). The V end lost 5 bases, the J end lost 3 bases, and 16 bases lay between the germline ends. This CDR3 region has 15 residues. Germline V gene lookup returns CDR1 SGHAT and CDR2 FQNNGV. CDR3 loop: CASSGTAGDDTEAFF. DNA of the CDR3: TGTGCCAGCAGCGGTACCGCAGGGGACGACACTGAAGCTTTCTTT. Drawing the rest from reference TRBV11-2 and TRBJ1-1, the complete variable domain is EAGVAQSPRYKIIEKRQSVAFWCNPISGHATLYWYQQILGQGPKLLIQFQNNGVVDDSQLPKDRFSAERLKGVDSTLKIQPAKLEDSAVYLCASSGTAGDDTEAFFGQGTRLTVV.

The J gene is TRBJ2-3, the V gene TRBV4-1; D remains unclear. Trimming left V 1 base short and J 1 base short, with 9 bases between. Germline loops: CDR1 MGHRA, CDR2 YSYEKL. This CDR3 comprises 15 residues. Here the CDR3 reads CASSQAEHRTDTQYF. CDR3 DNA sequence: TGCGCCAGCAGCCAAGCAGAACACCGCACAGATACGCAGTATTTT.

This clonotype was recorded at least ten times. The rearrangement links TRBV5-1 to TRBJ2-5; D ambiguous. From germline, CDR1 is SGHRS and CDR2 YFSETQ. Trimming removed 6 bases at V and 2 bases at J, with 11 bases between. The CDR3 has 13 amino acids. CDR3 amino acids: CASTTSLQETQYF. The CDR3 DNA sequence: TGCGCCAGCACTACCTCATTACAAGAGACCCAGTACTTC. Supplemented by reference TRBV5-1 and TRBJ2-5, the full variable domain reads KAGVTQTPRYLIKTRGQQVTLSCSPISGHRSVSWYQQTPGQGLQFLFEYFSETQRNKGNFPGRFSGRQFSNSRSEMNVSTLELGDSALYLCASTTSLQETQYFGPGTRLLVL.

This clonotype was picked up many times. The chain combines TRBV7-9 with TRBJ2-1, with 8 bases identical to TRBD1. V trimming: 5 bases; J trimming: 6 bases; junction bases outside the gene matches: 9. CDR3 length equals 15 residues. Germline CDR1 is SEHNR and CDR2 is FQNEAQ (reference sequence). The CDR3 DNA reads TGTGCCAGCAGCCACCCCGGGACAGGTATCAATGAGCAGTTCTTC. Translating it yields CASSHPGTGINEQFF. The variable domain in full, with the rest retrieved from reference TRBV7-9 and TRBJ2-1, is DTGVSQNPRHKITKRGQNVTFRCDPISEHNRLYWYRQTLGQGPEFLTYFQNEAQLEKSRLLSDRFSAERPKGSFSTLEIQRTEQGDSAMYLCASSHPGTGINEQFFGPGTRLTVL.

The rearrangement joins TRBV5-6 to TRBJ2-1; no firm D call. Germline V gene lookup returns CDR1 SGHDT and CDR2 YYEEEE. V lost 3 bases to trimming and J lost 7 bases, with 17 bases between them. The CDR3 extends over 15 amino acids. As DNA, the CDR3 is TGTGCCAGCAGCTCGATCCGTCGCAGGCTGAATGAGCAGTTCTTC. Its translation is CASSSIRRRLNEQFF.

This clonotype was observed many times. The CDR3 sequence: CASSPRTTWGSEKLFF. In DNA, the CDR3 is TGTGCCAGCAGTCCGCGGACCACCTGGGGGTCTGAAAAACTGTTTTTT. The chain carries TRBV27 and TRBJ1-4, with D perhaps TRBD1 (5 bases). The CDR3 runs to 16 residues. CDR1 and CDR2 (germline): MNHEY, SMNVEV (reference sequence). Trimming took 5 bases from V and 7 from J, leaving 20 bases between them.

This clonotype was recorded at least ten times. CDR3 DNA sequence: TGCGCCAGCAGGGGGAACACTGAAGCTTTCTTT. Its translation is CASRGNTEAFF. The rearrangement links TRBV5-1 to TRBJ1-1; D call uncertain. In germline, CDR1 is SGHRS, CDR2 YFSETQ. V was shortened by 5 bases and J by 1 base, with 3 bases between the two germline ends. The CDR3 runs to 11 residues.

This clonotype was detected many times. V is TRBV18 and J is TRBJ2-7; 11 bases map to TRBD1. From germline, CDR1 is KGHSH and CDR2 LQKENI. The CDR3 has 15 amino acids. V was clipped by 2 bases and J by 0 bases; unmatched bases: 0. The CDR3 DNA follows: TGTGCCAGCTCACCAGGGACAGGGGGCTCCTACGAGCAGTACTTC. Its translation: CASSPGTGGSYEQYF.

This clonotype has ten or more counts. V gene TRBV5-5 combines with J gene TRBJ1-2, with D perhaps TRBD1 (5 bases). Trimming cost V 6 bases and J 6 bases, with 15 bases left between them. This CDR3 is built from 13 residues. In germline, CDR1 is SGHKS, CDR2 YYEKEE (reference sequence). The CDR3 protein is CASNRDFGHGYTF. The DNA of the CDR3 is TGTGCCAGCAATAGGGACTTCGGGCATGGCTACACCTTC. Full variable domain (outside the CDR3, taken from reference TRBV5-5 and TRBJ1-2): DAGVTQSPTHLIKTRGQQVTLRCSPISGHKSVSWYQQVLGQGPQFIFQYYEKEERGRGNFPDRFSARQFPNYSSELNVNALLLGDSALYLCASNRDFGHGYTFGSGTRLTVV.

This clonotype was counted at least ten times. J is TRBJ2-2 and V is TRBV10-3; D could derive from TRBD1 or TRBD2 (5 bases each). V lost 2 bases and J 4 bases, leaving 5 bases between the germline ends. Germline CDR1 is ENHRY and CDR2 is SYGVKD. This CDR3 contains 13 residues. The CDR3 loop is CAISEGGTGELFF. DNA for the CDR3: TGTGCCATCAGTGAGGGGGGCACCGGGGAGCTGTTTTTT.

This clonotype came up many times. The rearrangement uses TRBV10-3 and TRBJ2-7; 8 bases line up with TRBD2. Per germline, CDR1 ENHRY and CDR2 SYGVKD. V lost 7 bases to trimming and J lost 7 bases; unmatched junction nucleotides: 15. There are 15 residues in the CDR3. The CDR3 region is CAIKSASGPPREQYF. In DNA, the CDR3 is TGTGCCATCAAGTCGGCTAGCGGGCCGCCTCGGGAGCAGTACTTC.

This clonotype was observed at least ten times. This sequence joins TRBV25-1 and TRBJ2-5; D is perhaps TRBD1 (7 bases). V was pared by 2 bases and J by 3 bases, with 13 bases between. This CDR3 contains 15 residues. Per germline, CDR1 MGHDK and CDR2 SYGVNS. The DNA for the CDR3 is TGTGCCAGCAGTGAAGGAGGGGGCGGGAAAGAGACCCAGTACTTC. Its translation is CASSEGGGGKETQYF.

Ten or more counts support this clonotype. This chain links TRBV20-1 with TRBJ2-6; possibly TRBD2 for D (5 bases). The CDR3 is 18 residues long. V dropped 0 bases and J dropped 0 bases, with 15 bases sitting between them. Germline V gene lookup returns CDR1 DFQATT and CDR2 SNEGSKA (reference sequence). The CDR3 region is CSARDTTGSYSGANVLTF. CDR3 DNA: TGCAGTGCTAGAGATACGACGGGGTCTTACTCTGGGGCCAACGTCCTGACTTTC.